Presented here are 8 T cell receptor beta chains from one specimen sequenced in a study of OX40 agonist ivuxolimab in advanced cancers. TCRdb's copy holds only in-frame clones and misses some; the assay was immunoSEQ multiplex PCR. Of more than 35,000 clones listed, over 75% are singletons. Here the sequenced sample was CD4+ or CD8+ T cells sorted from blood, taken in a trial of the OX40 agonist ivuxolimab. These receptors were obtained from an adult with an advanced solid tumor such as melanoma, head and neck, liver or kidney cancer.

The chain couples TRBV6-6 to TRBJ2-6, with D perhaps matching TRBD1 or TRBD2 (5 bases each). The CDR3 covers 15 residues. The germline V and J ends were trimmed by 2 bases and 4 bases, with 9 bases remaining between them. Germline CDR1 is MNHNY and CDR2 is SVGAGI (reference sequence). CDR3 loop: CASSYGGTGANVLTF. In DNA form, the CDR3 reads TGTGCCAGCAGTTACGGGGGAACCGGGGCCAACGTCCTGACTTTC.

This clone was detected a few times. The rearrangement joins TRBV18 to TRBJ1-5; 7 bases agree with TRBD1. The CDR3 covers 13 residues. The V and J ends lost 7 bases and 3 bases, in that order; junction bases with no gene match: 3. Germline assignment: CDR1 KGHSH and CDR2 LQKENI. The CDR3 nucleotides are TGTGCCAGCTTACAGGGGTCCAATCAGCCCCAGCATTTT. Its protein is CASLQGSNQPQHF.

This chain joins TRBV25-1 and TRBJ2-3, with 7 nucleotides matching TRBD1. The V gene end was trimmed by 6 bases and the J gene end by 4 bases; junction bases not matched to a gene: 4. Germline V gene lookup returns CDR1 MGHDK and CDR2 SYGVNS. The CDR3 has 13 amino acids. This CDR3 is CASRRGGADTQYF. In DNA, the CDR3 is TGTGCCAGCAGAAGAGGGGGCGCAGATACGCAGTATTTT.

The chain recombines TRBV6-1 with TRBJ1-4; D possibly corresponds to TRBD1 (5 bases). CDR1 and CDR2 from the germline V gene are MNHNS and SASEGT. The CDR3 is 13 residues long. Trimming cost V 7 bases and J 5 bases, with 11 bases left between them. The CDR3 spells CASNRGNNEKLFF. CDR3 sequence (DNA): TGTGCCAGCAACCGGGGCAACAATGAAAAACTGTTTTTT.

In this sample, this clone turned up a few times. The genes are TRBV19 and TRBJ1-6; a weak D match, TRBD1 (5 bases). The CDR3 covers 17 residues. The germline V gene encodes CDR1 LNHDA and CDR2 SQIVND (reference sequence). Trimming took off 6 bases at V and 5 bases at J, with 20 bases between the two ends. In nucleotides, the CDR3 is TGTGCCAGTAGGCCTGACGGTTCCGGGACTAATAATTCACCCCTCCACTTT. This encodes CASRPDGSGTNNSPLHF.

This rearrangement joins TRBV9 to TRBJ2-1; D uncertain. CDR3 length: 13 residues. V was shortened by 3 bases and J by 8 bases, with 12 bases between the two germline ends. Per germline, CDR1 SGDLS and CDR2 YYNGEE. CDR3 residues: CASSDGRADEQFF. The CDR3 bases are TGTGCCAGCAGCGACGGCCGGGCGGATGAGCAGTTCTTC.

The chain combines TRBV7-2 with TRBJ2-3; perhaps TRBD1 as D (6 bases). The CDR3 runs 14 residues. The germline V gene encodes CDR1 SGHTA and CDR2 FQGNSA. With 4 bases removed from V and 5 bases from J, the gap between germline ends came to 13 bases. The CDR3 DNA reads as TGTGCCAGCAGCTATCGGACAGCGAAAGATACGCAGTATTTT. This encodes CASSYRTAKDTQYF.

This clone was seen once. This sequence joins TRBV6-5 and TRBJ2-7, with 8 bases matching TRBD2. Germline V CDR1 and CDR2: MNHEY, SVGAGI. The CDR3 spans 14 residues. Losses at the gene ends were 6 bases for V and 8 bases for J; bases not matched to a gene: 12. This CDR3 is CASSTGGGNFKQYF. Here the CDR3 DNA reads TGTGCCAGCAGCACGGGGGGGGGTAATTTTAAGCAGTACTTC.